The source of this T cell receptor beta chain is a study of T cells in Graves' hyperthyroidism and ophthalmopathy. This clonotype has just a few counts. V was shortened by 4 bases and J by 3 bases, with 22 bases between the two germline ends. The CDR3 loop spans 17 amino acids. The V gene's germline CDR1 is MNHEY and CDR2 SMNVEV (reference sequence). RNA transcripts provided the source from which TCR beta CDR3 regions were amplified. TCR CDR3 regions were first amplified by RT-PCR with HTBI primers. TCRdb re-analysed the multiplex PCR reads in MiXCR, keeping a single row per CDR3 protein. Of 690,000 or so distinct CDR3 sequences listed, roughly 20% are singletons.

This TCR was recovered from a woman in her forties or fifties with Graves' hyperthyroidism that later progressed to Graves' ophthalmopathy. The sequenced sample consisted of blood. The chain is built from TRBV27 and TRBJ2-7; perhaps TRBD2 as D (5 bases). This CDR3 is CASSSLLGGQMYYEQYF. CDR3 in DNA: TGTGCCAGCAGTTCCCTCCTTGGCGGGCAAATGTACTACGAGCAGTACTTC.